The entry below gives a single T cell receptor (beta chain) sequence along with its context. From germline, CDR1 is MDHEN and CDR2 SYDVKM. CDR3 length equals 15 residues. J gave up 1 base and V 5 bases, and 2 bases lay outside the gene matches. This specimen belongs to a study of blood T cell repertoires in COVID-19. Authors' methods: Amplification of reference gene primers was used by the study to estimate nucleated cell counts. Libraries were prepared by immunoSEQ multiplex PCR; TCRdb keeps only in-frame clonotypes and omits some of them. V, J and clone size derive from that table, while D and trimming were established from the DNA sequence. The data show 180,000 or so clones, 65% to 90% seen once.

The sequenced material came from peripheral blood. V gene TRBV28 combines with J gene TRBJ2-6; 7 bases are a match to TRBD1. The sequence was obtained from a man aged 55-75 years with acute or convalescent COVID-19. The chain's CDR3 is CASSTTGSGANVLTF. In DNA, the CDR3 is TGTGCCAGCAGTACGACAGGGTCTGGGGCCAACGTCCTGACTTTC.